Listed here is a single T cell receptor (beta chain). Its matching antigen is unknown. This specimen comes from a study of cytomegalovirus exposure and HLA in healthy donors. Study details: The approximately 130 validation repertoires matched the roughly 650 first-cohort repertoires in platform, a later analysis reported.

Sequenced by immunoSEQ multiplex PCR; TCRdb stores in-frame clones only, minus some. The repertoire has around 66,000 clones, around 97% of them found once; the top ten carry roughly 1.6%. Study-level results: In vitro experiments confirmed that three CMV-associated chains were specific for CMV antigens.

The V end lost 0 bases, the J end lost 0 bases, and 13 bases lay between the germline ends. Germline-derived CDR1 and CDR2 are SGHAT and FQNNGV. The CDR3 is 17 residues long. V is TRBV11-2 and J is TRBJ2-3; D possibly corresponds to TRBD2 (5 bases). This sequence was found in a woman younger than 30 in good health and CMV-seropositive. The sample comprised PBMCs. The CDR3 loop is CASSLEWELGSTDTQYF. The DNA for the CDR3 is TGTGCCAGCAGCTTAGAGTGGGAACTAGGGAGCACAGATACGCAGTATTTT. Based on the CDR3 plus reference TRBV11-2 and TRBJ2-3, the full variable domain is EAGVAQSPRYKIIEKRQSVAFWCNPISGHATLYWYQQILGQGPKLLIQFQNNGVVDDSQLPKDRFSAERLKGVDSTLKIQPAKLEDSAVYLCASSLEWELGSTDTQYFGPGTRLTVL.